This paragraph covers one T cell receptor (beta chain) sequence. This specimen comes from a study of blood T cell repertoires in COVID-19. The data were produced by immunoSEQ multiplex PCR, yet TCRdb's version contains in-frame clones alone and is incomplete. The table includes some 31,000 clones, 85% detected once. Trimming pared 3 bases from V and 3 bases from J, leaving 14 bases between. Germline values: CDR1 MNHEY, CDR2 SMNVEV (reference sequence). CDR3 length: 15 amino acids. The chain employs TRBV27 and TRBJ1-1, with D unresolved. Material: peripheral blood. This receptor was identified in a human donor with acute or convalescent COVID-19. The donor label of this sample is uncertain. The CDR3 reads CASSLWSDRDTEAFF. In nucleotides, the CDR3 is TGTGCCAGCAGTTTGTGGTCAGATCGGGACACTGAAGCTTTCTTT.